The present entry profiles one T cell receptor (beta chain) with its context. What it recognizes is unknown. TCRdb's table, derived via immunoSEQ multiplex PCR, lists solely in-frame clones and lacks some. The sample consists of about 960,000 clones, about three quarters of them appearing once. Germline assignment: CDR1 SGHTA and CDR2 FQGNSA. CDR3 length: 16 residues. Trimming took 2 bases from V and 0 from J; bases not matched to a gene: 1. This sample is part of a study of shared clonotypes between healthy human individuals. Overall study findings and caveats: Non-shared clonotypes had lower generation probabilities than clonotypes shared by all four sorted-subset donors. Having only a few donors restricted how much genetic and exposure-history diversity was captured. In several donors, roughly 5.2% of naive CD4 clonotypes appeared in common. Generally, estimated richness proved larger in naive subsets than it did in memory subsets.

The chain uses TRBV7-2 and TRBJ2-1, with 10 bases that match TRBD2. The sequence was collected from a man younger than 35 in good health. Sequencing input: memory CD4+ T cells sorted from blood. Stated subset: CD45RA-negative fraction. CDR3: CASSLLAGVSYNEQFF. The CDR3 bases are TGTGCCAGCAGCTTACTAGCGGGAGTCTCCTACAATGAGCAGTTCTTC.